What follows describes a single TCR beta chain. This CDR3 is built from 14 residues. Germline CDR1 GTSNPN, CDR2 SVGIG (reference sequence). V dropped 1 base and J dropped 5 bases, with 15 bases sitting between them. The sample comes from a study of identical twins. Using its own MiXCR run on the 5' RACE reads, TCRdb lists one record per CDR3 protein. The sample lists some 1,600,000 distinct CDR3 sequences; more than 30% were seen once. The J gene is TRBJ2-7, the V gene TRBV30; D is perhaps TRBD2 (7 bases). This receptor was taken from a newborn girl in good health. Source material: cord blood. The CDR3 DNA is TGTGCCTGGAGTGAAGGGGGGGGCTTGAACGAGCAGTACTTC. Translating it yields CAWSEGGGLNEQYF.